The next 17 T cell receptor beta chains were all read from a single sample in a study of T-cell reconstitution after alpha-beta-depleted transplantation in children. During its preparation, the TCRbeta library received unique molecular identifiers. TCRdb independently ran MiXCR on the PCR reads; one entry per CDR3 protein. The sample carries about 590,000 distinct CDR3 sequences, 10% to 15% recorded once. Material: PBMCs, mostly from graft donor cells, obtained 360 days after TCRalphabeta/CD19-depleted stem cell transplant. These receptors were obtained from a male patient younger than 18 who had a stem cell transplant for acute myeloid leukemia, so the T cells may come from the graft donor.

V and J are TRBV7-3 and TRBJ2-1; D not certain. V dropped 6 bases and J dropped 6 bases, with 12 bases sitting between them. In germline, CDR1 is SGHTA, CDR2 FQGTGA. CDR3 length: 13 residues. The CDR3 loop reads CASSSAKGNEQFF. Written as DNA, the CDR3 is TGTGCCAGCAGTTCTGCGAAAGGCAATGAGCAGTTCTTC.

A remark on this clonotype: The junction departs from germline at one end; a sequencing error may be responsible. The rearrangement uses TRBV20-1 and TRBJ2-7, with 12 bases that match TRBD2. Germline V CDR1 and CDR2: DFQATT, SNEGSKA (reference sequence). This CDR3 is 17 amino acids long. The DNA of the CDR3 is TGCTGTGCTAGAAGTTTCAGACTAGCGGGAGAACGTGGCGAGCAGTACTTC. Protein product: CCARSFRLAGERGEQYF.

This chain links TRBV24-1 with TRBJ2-7; D is tentatively TRBD1 or TRBD2 (5 bases each). There are 13 residues in the CDR3. Trimming took off 0 bases at V and 6 bases at J, with 8 bases between the two ends. Per germline, CDR1 KGHDR and CDR2 SFDVKD. CDR3 sequence reads: CATSDLYGGEQYF. The CDR3 nucleotides read TGTGCCACCAGTGATTTGTATGGGGGCGAGCAGTACTTC.

This clonotype has a handful of counts. The chain combines TRBV5-1 with TRBJ2-7; 7 bases align to TRBD1. Losses at the gene ends were 4 bases for V and 7 bases for J; bases not matched to a gene: 11. Germline values: CDR1 SGHRS, CDR2 YFSETQ. The CDR3 consists of 14 residues. DNA of the CDR3: TGCGCCAGCAGCCCACTGCGGACAGGCGGGGAGCAGTACTTC. This gives the protein CASSPLRTGGEQYF.

This clonotype was found many times. The chain combines TRBV6-1 with TRBJ2-7, with TRBD2 as a possible D gene (6 bases). V lost 7 bases and J 2 bases, leaving 15 bases between the germline ends. The length of the CDR3 is 14 residues. Per germline, CDR1 MNHNS and CDR2 SASEGT. CDR3 loop: CASTLSGNPYEQYF. CDR3 nucleotide sequence: TGTGCCAGCACCCTTAGCGGAAACCCCTACGAGCAGTACTTC.

This chain uses TRBV3-1 with TRBJ2-2; TRBD2 matches 12 bases. V dropped 11 bases and J dropped 5; count of bases not matched to a gene: 15. Germline V CDR1 and CDR2: LGHDT, YNNKEL (reference sequence). The CDR3 totals 17 residues. The CDR3 loop is CAFCPRTSGIKTGELFF. The CDR3 nucleotides are TGTGCCTTCTGTCCCCGGACTAGCGGGATTAAGACCGGGGAGCTGTTTTTT. The whole variable domain, remainder taken from reference TRBV3-1 and TRBJ2-2, is DTAVSQTPKYLVTQMGNDKSIKCEQNLGHDTMYWYKQDSKKFLKIMFSYNNKELIINETVPNRFSPKSPDKAHLNLHINSLELGDSAVYFCAFCPRTSGIKTGELFFGEGSRLTVL.

This clonotype was counted a few times. The chain combines TRBV12-3 or TRBV12-4 with TRBJ2-2; 14 nucleotides match TRBD2. The CDR3 is 16 amino acids. V lost 5 bases and J lost 5; bases outside the gene matches: 4. CDR3 region: CASSPRTSGGTGELFF. The DNA of the CDR3 is TGTGCCAGCAGTCCCAGGACTAGCGGGGGGACCGGGGAGCTGTTTTTT.

This clonotype showed up many times. The chain uses TRBV10-3 and TRBJ2-1; 7 nucleotides align to TRBD1. Trimming took 3 bases from V and 4 from J; bases not matched to a gene: 9. Germline-derived CDR1 and CDR2 are ENHRY and SYGVKD. The CDR3 consists of 16 residues. In DNA form, the CDR3 reads TGTGCCATCAGTGAACTCGGGACAGACAATTACAATGAGCAGTTCTTC. It encodes CAISELGTDNYNEQFF.

The chain employs TRBV19 and TRBJ1-4; D is possibly TRBD1 (6 bases). The V gene's germline CDR1 is LNHDA and CDR2 SQIVND (reference sequence). Trimming took 2 bases from V and 0 from J, leaving 16 bases between them. The length of the CDR3 is 18 residues. CDR3 region: CASSIRTAPVATNEKLFF. The CDR3 nucleotides read TGTGCCAGTAGTATAAGGACAGCTCCAGTTGCAACTAATGAAAAACTGTTTTTT.

This chain links TRBV20-1 with TRBJ1-3, with no clear D. The V end lost 1 base, the J end lost 1 base, and 17 bases lay between the germline ends. The germline gives CDR1 DFQATT, CDR2 SNEGSKA (reference sequence). CDR3 length equals 17 residues. The CDR3 bases are TGCAGTGCTAGAGGGATGGTGGAGAGGCCTTCTGGAAACACCATATATTTT. Amino acid sequence: CSARGMVERPSGNTIYF.

This clonotype was detected many times. This chain links TRBV6-2 or TRBV6-3 with TRBJ2-2; D is possibly TRBD1 (6 bases). This CDR3 spans 15 amino acids. Trimming stripped 4 bases from V and 1 base from J, with 10 bases between. From germline, CDR1 is MNHEY and CDR2 SVGEGT. The CDR3 DNA reads TGTGCCAGCAGTTTTCTGACAGGGAACACCGGGGAGCTGTTTTTT. Residues: CASSFLTGNTGELFF.

With respect to this clonotype: Just one base apart from a much larger clone, this may be a read error. In this CDR3 the conserved last residue, phenylalanine or tryptophan, is missing, so a read error is likely. Because the CDR3's place on the DNA is in doubt, the DNA is left out and the CDR3 is given as listed by TCRdb. This sequence joins TRBV29-1 and TRBJ2-1; the table calls TRBD2, which could not be checked here. The CDR3 has 11 amino acids, counting both end residues. Germline V gives CDR1 SQVTM, CDR2 ANQGSEA. The CDR3 loop reads CSVGEGEDSKN.

This clonotype appeared a few times. The gene calls are TRBV29-1 and TRBJ1-4; 12 bases fit TRBD1. CDR1 is SQVTM and CDR2 is ANQGSEA in the germline V gene. The V segment lost 6 bases and the J segment 7 bases; nucleotides outside the gene matches: 9. This CDR3 spans 15 amino acids. The CDR3 region is CSVGLGTGGFEKLFF. DNA of the CDR3: TGCAGCGTGGGCCTCGGGACAGGGGGCTTTGAAAAACTGTTTTTT.

This clonotype was seen a few times. This CDR3 is CASSSPLGLASTDTQYF. The DNA of the CDR3 is TGTGCCAGCAGCTCCCCTTTGGGGCTAGCGAGCACAGATACGCAGTATTTT. V gene TRBV7-2 combines with J gene TRBJ2-3, with TRBD2 as a possible D gene (6 bases). Germline CDR1 and CDR2: SGHTA and FQGNSA. The CDR3 loop spans 17 amino acids. With 4 bases removed from V and 0 bases from J, the gap between germline ends came to 17 bases.

This chain uses TRBV7-9 with TRBJ2-7; 7 bases fit TRBD1. Looked up from germline, CDR1 is SEHNR and CDR2 is FQNEAQ (reference sequence). The CDR3 totals 14 residues. V gave up 2 bases and J gave up 5 bases; unmatched junction bases: 6. CDR3 sequence reads: CASSLTGRGNEQYF. The CDR3 DNA reads TGTGCCAGCAGCTTAACGGGCAGGGGGAACGAGCAGTACTTC.

This clonotype was recorded at least ten times. J is TRBJ2-6 and V is TRBV2; TRBD1 aligns across 9 bases. The junction had 15 bases not matched to a gene; V was cut back by 9 bases and J by 3 bases. The V gene's germline CDR1 is SNHLY and CDR2 FYNNEI. The CDR3 is 18 residues long. The CDR3 protein is CASLRDRAFNGGANVLTF. The CDR3 nucleotides are TGTGCCAGTTTAAGGGACAGGGCCTTCAATGGTGGGGCCAACGTCCTGACTTTC.

This clonotype was seen more than once but under ten times. DNA of the CDR3: TGTGCCAGCAACCTTCGGACTAGCGGCTACAATGAGCAGTTCTTC. Translation: CASNLRTSGYNEQFF. This chain uses TRBV12-3 or TRBV12-4 with TRBJ2-1; 10 nucleotides align to TRBD2. V dropped 7 bases and J dropped 3; count of bases not matched to a gene: 6. This CDR3 comprises 15 residues.